The clone carrying this T cell receptor beta chain was recorded a few times. The sample originates from a study of CD8+ T cells in alopecia areata. Extracted RNA was reverse transcribed, and the resulting cDNA served as sequencing template. Profiling relied on immunoSEQ multiplex PCR, and the TCRdb table lists in-frame clones only, not all of them. Of tens of thousands of clones in the sample, 55% to 65% were seen once. The CDR3 loop spans 15 amino acids. Germline CDR1 MDHEN, CDR2 SYDVKM. V lost 7 bases to trimming and J lost 2 bases, with 18 bases between them. Sequenced here: CD8+ T cells sorted from blood, sampled at week 0. The chain joins TRBV28 to TRBJ2-7; D may be TRBD1 (5 bases). This clonotype was sampled from a human donor with alopecia areata. The CDR3 DNA reads TGTGCCAGCACCCTAGGACATACCTTTACCTACGAGCAGTACTTC. It codes for CASTLGHTFTYEQYF. The variable domain in full, completed from reference TRBV28 and TRBJ2-7, reads DVKVTQSSRYLVKRTGEKVFLECVQDMDHENMFWYRQDPGLGLRLIYFSYDVKMKEKGDIPEGYSVSREKKERFSLILESASTNQTSMYLCASTLGHTFTYEQYFGPGTRLTVT.